A selection of T cell receptor beta chains follows, all from one sample in a study of shared clonotypes between healthy human individuals. Sequenced by immunoSEQ multiplex PCR; TCRdb stores in-frame clones only, minus some. The sample yields about 2 million clones, about 95% seen once. The sequenced sample was naive CD8+ T cells sorted from blood. All receptors come from a man in his late teens or twenties in good health. Each CDR3 is given with its conserved first and last residue. The D gene is left open where the match is weak. Only part of the rows carry a size: once, few, many, or a class if the clone is expanded.

d_call,j_call,v_call,clone_size,cdr3_aa,cdr3_nt
.,TRBJ2-7,TRBV5-1,.,CASSLAAGKYEQYF,TGCGCCAGCAGCTTGGCCGCAGGGAAATACGAGCAGTACTTC
.,TRBJ1-2,TRBV19,.,CASSIGKDGYTF,TGTGCCAGTAGTATCGGCAAGGATGGCTACACCTTC
TRBD2,TRBJ2-3,TRBV6-5,few,CASKGTSGTDTQYF,TGTGCCAGCAAGGGGACTAGCGGAACAGATACGCAGTATTTT
.,TRBJ2-7,TRBV7-9,.,CASSLPGIHEQYF,TGTGCCAGCAGCCTACCCGGGATCCACGAGCAGTACTTC
.,TRBJ2-7,TRBV29-1,.,CSVALAGTRGEQYF,TGCAGCGTTGCGTTGGCAGGGACTCGGGGCGAGCAGTACTTC
TRBD1,TRBJ1-5,TRBV4-1,.,CASSQESGQADSNQPQHF,TGCGCCAGCAGCCAAGAATCCGGACAGGCGGATAGCAATCAGCCCCAGCATTTT
TRBD2,TRBJ2-5,TRBV19,.,CASRGTSDQETQYF,TGTGCCAGTAGAGGGACTAGCGACCAAGAGACCCAGTACTTC
.,TRBJ1-5,TRBV30,.,CAWTSGQINQPQHF,TGTGCCTGGACCTCAGGACAGATTAATCAGCCCCAGCATTTT
TRBD1,TRBJ2-7,TRBV10-2,.,CASEGQDTYEQYF,TGCGCCAGCGAGGGACAGGATACCTACGAGCAGTACTTC
.,TRBJ1-1,TRBV7-9,.,CASSPSGLGAEAFF,TGTGCCAGCAGCCCGTCCGGACTAGGGGCTGAAGCTTTCTTT
.,TRBJ2-1,TRBV15,.,CATSRDDLDNEQFF,TGTGCCACCAGCAGAGATGACCTCGACAATGAGCAGTTCTTC
.,TRBJ2-7,TRBV30,.,CAWSGVRDHEQYF,TGTGCCTGGAGTGGCGTCAGGGACCACGAGCAGTACTTC
.,TRBJ2-7,TRBV15,.,CATSPPGHPQLLDYEQYF,TGTGCCACCAGTCCGCCGGGACACCCACAACTTCTGGACTACGAGCAGTACTTC
TRBD2,TRBJ2-1,TRBV28,.,CASSSSRLAESEQFF,TGTGCCAGCAGTTCGTCCAGACTAGCAGAAAGTGAGCAGTTCTTC
.,TRBJ1-1,TRBV5-1,.,CASSLAGSGRDEAFF,TGCGCCAGCAGCTTGGCAGGTTCGGGACGAGATGAAGCTTTCTTT
TRBD1,TRBJ1-2,TRBV5-4,.,CASSSDREVDYGYTF,TGTGCCAGCAGCTCTGACAGGGAGGTTGACTATGGCTACACCTTC
.,TRBJ2-5,TRBV4-1,.,CASSVIGGETQYF,TGCGCCAGCAGCGTAATCGGGGGAGAGACCCAGTACTTC
TRBD1,TRBJ2-1,TRBV28,.,CASSLDRDEQFF,TGTGCCAGCAGTCTCGACAGGGATGAGCAGTTCTTC
.,TRBJ2-7,TRBV4-3,.,CASSQDTWGSNEQYF,TGCGCCAGCAGCCAAGACACGTGGGGGAGCAACGAGCAGTACTTC
.,TRBJ2-7,TRBV13,.,CASSLRQPSGEQYF,TGTGCCAGCAGCTTACGTCAGCCAAGCGGCGAGCAGTACTTC
.,TRBJ2-7,TRBV7-6,once,CASSLVAGEQYF,TGTGCCAGCAGCTTAGTCGCGGGCGAGCAGTACTTC
TRBD2,TRBJ2-1,TRBV27,.,CASRLLAGDNNEQFF,TGTGCCAGCAGGCTGCTAGCGGGGGACAACAATGAGCAGTTCTTC
TRBD2,TRBJ2-7,TRBV5-3,once,CARSLATSDNEQYF,TGTGCCAGAAGCTTGGCTACTAGCGACAACGAGCAGTACTTC
.,TRBJ2-7,TRBV4-1,.,CASSPRLGSSYEQYF,TGCGCCAGCAGCCCCAGACTAGGGAGCTCCTACGAGCAGTACTTC
.,TRBJ2-7,TRBV4-1,.,CASSQDWGLISYEQYF,TGCGCCAGCAGCCAAGACTGGGGACTCATCTCCTACGAGCAGTACTTC
TRBD2,TRBJ2-7,TRBV2,.,CASSERASGDYEQYF,TGTGCCAGCAGTGAACGGGCTAGCGGGGACTACGAGCAGTACTTC
.,TRBJ2-3,TRBV9,.,CASSGPGSTDTQYF,TGTGCCAGCAGCGGGCCGGGGAGCACAGATACGCAGTATTTT
.,TRBJ2-1,TRBV4-1,.,CASTKTPGGSLAYNEQFF,TGCGCCAGCACCAAGACCCCCGGCGGAAGCCTAGCCTACAATGAGCAGTTCTTC
TRBD1,TRBJ2-7,TRBV23-1,.,CASSPRQGALEQYF,TGCGCCAGCAGTCCGAGACAGGGGGCCCTCGAGCAGTACTTC
TRBD1,TRBJ2-7,TRBV28,.,CASSQHRDSFGSYEQYF,TGTGCCAGCAGCCAACACCGGGACAGTTTTGGCTCCTACGAGCAGTACTTC
.,TRBJ1-6,TRBV10-3,.,CAISEGQSSYNSPLHF,TGTGCCATCAGTGAGGGACAGAGCTCCTATAATTCACCCCTCCACTTT
.,TRBJ1-6,TRBV19,.,CASITSASSYNSPLHF,TGTGCCAGTATTACGTCCGCTAGCTCCTATAATTCACCCCTCCACTTT
TRBD1,TRBJ1-4,TRBV10-1,.,CASSEYGTGGEKLFF,TGCGCCAGCAGTGAGTACGGGACAGGAGGCGAAAAACTGTTTTTT
TRBD1,TRBJ1-2,TRBV27,.,CASSASPGQGTGGYTF,TGTGCCAGCAGTGCCTCTCCGGGACAGGGTACGGGCGGCTACACCTTC
.,TRBJ2-7,TRBV5-1,.,CASSLGGAGSYEQYF,TGCGCCAGCAGCTTAGGGGGAGCGGGGAGCTACGAGCAGTACTTC
TRBD1,TRBJ1-1,TRBV13,.,CASSGGQGNEAFF,TGTGCCAGCAGCGGAGGACAGGGGAACGAAGCTTTCTTT
.,TRBJ1-4,TRBV5-6,.,CASSYPEEGGNEKLFF,TGTGCCAGCAGCTACCCGGAGGAGGGAGGTAATGAAAAACTGTTTTTT
.,TRBJ1-6,TRBV27,.,CASSLWPRGSPLHF,TGTGCCAGCAGTTTATGGCCCCGCGGTTCACCCCTCCACTTT
.,TRBJ2-2,TRBV29-1,.,CSVEGGSDTGELFF,TGCAGCGTTGAGGGGGGCTCCGACACCGGGGAGCTGTTTTTT
.,TRBJ2-2,TRBV7-7,.,CASSLGANTGELFF,TGTGCTAGCAGCTTAGGCGCTAACACCGGGGAGCTGTTTTTT
.,TRBJ2-1,TRBV5-7,few,CASSDGESGEQFF,TGTGCCAGCAGCGACGGCGAATCGGGTGAGCAGTTCTTC
.,TRBJ2-7,TRBV27,.,CASSLYPPSPISEQYF,TGTGCCAGCAGTTTATATCCTCCAAGTCCTATCTCGGAGCAGTACTTC
.,TRBJ2-1,TRBV2,.,CASSETRQGLRNEQFF,TGTGCCAGCAGTGAAACCAGACAGGGACTCCGCAATGAGCAGTTCTTC
TRBD2,TRBJ2-5,TRBV6-5,.,CASSYRAGVQETQYF,TGTGCCAGCAGTTACCGGGCGGGGGTCCAAGAGACCCAGTACTTC
.,TRBJ2-7,TRBV5-1,.,CASSLAGVSYEQYF,TGCGCCAGCAGCTTGGCCGGCGTCTCCTACGAGCAGTACTTC
.,TRBJ1-4,TRBV9,.,CASSVGIIGEKLFF,TGTGCCAGCAGCGTAGGTATTATAGGGGAAAAACTGTTTTTT
TRBD2,TRBJ2-7,TRBV5-4,.,CASSRGEIAYEQYF,TGTGCCAGCAGCCGGGGGGAGATCGCCTACGAGCAGTACTTC
TRBD2,TRBJ2-1,TRBV5-6,.,CASSDGLGKPGEQFF,TGTGCCAGCAGCGACGGACTAGGCAAACCAGGTGAGCAGTTCTTC
.,TRBJ1-1,TRBV2,.,CASSYRAENTEAFF,TGTGCCAGCAGCTACAGGGCGGAGAACACTGAAGCTTTCTTT
.,TRBJ1-2,TRBV27,.,CASSLSGTNGYTF,TGTGCCAGCAGTTTATCCGGGACCAATGGCTACACCTTC
.,TRBJ1-5,TRBV4-1,.,CASSPAPDGSNQPQHF,TGCGCCAGCAGCCCAGCCCCGGACGGTAGCAATCAGCCCCAGCATTTT
TRBD2,TRBJ2-4,TRBV4-3,.,CASSQEGPSGEMGNIQYF,TGCGCCAGCAGCCAAGAAGGGCCCAGCGGGGAGATGGGAAACATTCAGTACTTC
.,TRBJ1-1,TRBV25-1,.,CASSVGSVNTEAFF,TGTGCCAGCAGTGTTGGCTCTGTGAACACTGAAGCTTTCTTT
.,TRBJ1-1,TRBV27,.,CASSLYWGLLSTEAFF,TGTGCCAGCAGTTTATATTGGGGGCTTTTGAGCACTGAAGCTTTCTTT